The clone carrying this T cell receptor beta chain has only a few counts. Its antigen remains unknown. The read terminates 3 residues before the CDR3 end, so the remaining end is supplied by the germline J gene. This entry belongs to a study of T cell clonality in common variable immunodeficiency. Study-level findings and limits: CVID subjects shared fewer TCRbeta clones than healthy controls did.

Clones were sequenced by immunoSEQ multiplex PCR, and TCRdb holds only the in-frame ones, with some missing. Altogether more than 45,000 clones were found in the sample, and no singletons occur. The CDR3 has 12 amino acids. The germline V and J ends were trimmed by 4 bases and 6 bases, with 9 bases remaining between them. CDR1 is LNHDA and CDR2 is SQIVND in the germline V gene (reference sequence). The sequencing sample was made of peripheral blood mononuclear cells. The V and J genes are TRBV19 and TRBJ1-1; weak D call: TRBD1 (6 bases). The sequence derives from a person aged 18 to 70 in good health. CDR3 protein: CASSTRGAEAFF. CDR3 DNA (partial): TGTGCCAGTAGTACCAGGGGTGCTGAA.